The 28 T cell receptor beta chains below come from one sample, sequenced in a study of lymphopenia after photon versus proton radiotherapy. Using immunoSEQ multiplex PCR, the repertoire was profiled, and TCRdb retains in-frame clones only, with some absent. The sample shows approximately 65,000 clones, 87% of them seen only once. The sample was peripheral blood, taken from a patient treated with proton-based radiotherapy. Source of these receptors: a man at least 80 years old with esophageal cancer.

The rearrangement links TRBV14 to TRBJ2-2, with D possibly TRBD1 on 7 matching bases. Trimming took 4 bases from V and 5 from J, leaving 11 bases between them. The germline V gene has CDR1 SGHDN and CDR2 FVKESK. The CDR3 runs to 14 residues. CDR3 amino acids: CASSPRGQTGELFF. The CDR3 DNA reads as TGTGCCAGCAGCCCGCGGGGACAGACCGGGGAGCTGTTTTTT.

This chain joins TRBV30 and TRBJ2-5; a possible D gene is TRBD1 (6 bases). The CDR3 runs 16 residues. The germline V and J ends were trimmed by 0 bases and 0 bases, with 14 bases remaining between them. The germline CDR1 and CDR2 sequences are GTSNPN and SVGIG (reference sequence). The DNA of the CDR3 is TGTGCCTGGAGTGTAGCTAGGACAGAGTACCAAGAGACCCAGTACTTC. It codes for CAWSVARTEYQETQYF.

This chain links TRBV19 with TRBJ2-7; D perhaps matches TRBD1 (5 bases). Between the trimmed V and J ends, which lost 8 bases and 5 bases, there was a span of 13 bases. This CDR3 has 12 residues. In germline, CDR1 is LNHDA, CDR2 SQIVND (reference sequence). Here the CDR3 DNA reads TGTGCCAGTGGCCAGGGTCATAACGAGCAGTACTTC. Protein sequence: CASGQGHNEQYF.

J is TRBJ2-1 and V is TRBV25-1; 13 bases fit TRBD2. The CDR3 totals 15 residues. J lost 9 bases, V lost 4 bases, and 6 bases had no gene match. Germline-derived CDR1 and CDR2 are MGHDK and SYGVNS. The CDR3 is CASSAWTSGRSEQFF. The CDR3 DNA reads TGTGCCAGCAGTGCGTGGACTAGCGGGAGAAGTGAGCAGTTCTTC.

The chain recombines TRBV2 with TRBJ1-1; no firm D call. The V gene lost 8 bases and the J gene lost 2 bases, with 9 bases spanning the gap. CDR1 and CDR2 (germline): SNHLY, FYNNEI. This CDR3 spans 12 amino acids. CDR3 loop: CASGIHNTEAFF. The CDR3 DNA sequence: TGTGCCAGCGGAATACACAACACTGAAGCTTTCTTT.

This chain links TRBV4-2 with TRBJ2-3, with D unclear. Per germline, CDR1 LGHNA and CDR2 YNFKEQ. The CDR3 is made up of 13 amino acids. Trimming left V 0 bases short and J 15 bases short, with 16 bases between. Written as DNA, the CDR3 is TGTGCCAGCAGCCAAGATCGGGTGGGGAACCTTTATTTT. Amino acid sequence: CASSQDRVGNLYF.

The chain employs TRBV11-2 and TRBJ1-4; no clear D gene. V lost 0 bases and J 6 bases, leaving 11 bases between the germline ends. Germline V gene lookup returns CDR1 SGHAT and CDR2 FQNNGV. The CDR3 covers 15 residues. The CDR3 DNA sequence: TGTGCCAGCAGCTTAGATGGGGTTGGCGATGAAAAACTGTTTTTT. This sequence encodes CASSLDGVGDEKLFF.

With regard to this clone: At one boundary the junction diverges from the germline segment, which might be a read error. The chain combines TRBV29-1 with TRBJ1-2; weak D call: TRBD1 (5 bases). CDR3 size: 12 residues. Germline CDR1 reads SQVTM; CDR2 reads ANQGSEA. In DNA, the CDR3 is TGCAGCGCTAATGAAGGGGAAGGTCGGTCGGAGTTC. Translating gives CSANEGEGRSEF.

The chain has TRBV28 and TRBJ2-2; 7 nucleotides line up with TRBD1. The CDR3 contains 16 residues. Germline CDR1 MDHEN, CDR2 SYDVKM. The V and J ends lost 6 bases and 5 bases, in that order; junction bases with no gene match: 12. CDR3 sequence (DNA): TGTGCCAGCAGCTATAGAAGGGGGCCAAGGACCGGGGAGCTGTTTTTT. Amino acids: CASSYRRGPRTGELFF.

On this clone itself: This same CDR3 is encoded by further DNA sequences in the sample. J is TRBJ1-4 and V is TRBV27; 10 bases line up with TRBD1. Germline V gene sequence: CDR1 MNHEY, CDR2 SMNVEV (reference sequence). This CDR3 has 15 amino acids. Trimming took 6 bases from V and 10 from J; bases not matched to a gene: 11. Here the CDR3 reads CASRIGTGAQGKLFF. The CDR3 DNA reads TGTGCCAGCAGGATCGGGACAGGGGCTCAAGGAAAACTGTTTTTT.

V and J are TRBV30 and TRBJ2-7, with TRBD1 identical over 9 bases. CDR1 is GTSNPN and CDR2 is SVGIG in the germline V gene (reference sequence). V lost 7 bases, J lost 2 bases, and 6 bases stayed unmatched. The CDR3 contains 13 residues. As DNA, the CDR3 is TGTGCCTACAGGGGGCGGGTTCCCTACGAGCAGTACTTC. Encoded protein: CAYRGRVPYEQYF.

The CDR3 DNA follows: TGTGCCTGGAGTTATAGGGGTGGCGAAAAACTGTTTTTT. This sequence encodes CAWSYRGGEKLFF. The chain recombines TRBV30 with TRBJ1-4; maybe TRBD1 (5 bases). CDR1 and CDR2 from the germline V gene are GTSNPN and SVGIG (reference sequence). CDR3 length: 13 residues. V was shortened by 2 bases and J by 8 bases, with 12 bases between the two germline ends.

This clone appeared a few times. The chain uses TRBV10-3 and TRBJ2-2; a possible D gene is TRBD1 (5 bases). Trimming stripped 4 bases from V and 4 bases from J, with 13 bases between. The CDR3 is 15 residues long. Germline V CDR1 and CDR2: ENHRY, SYGVKD. The CDR3 DNA reads as TGTGCCATCAGTGGCCAGGGCGTAGCCACCGGGGAGCTGTTTTTT. Translated, it gives CAISGQGVATGELFF.

V gene TRBV5-6 combines with J gene TRBJ1-5, with 8 bases fitting TRBD1. Germline V gene data show CDR1 as SGHDT and CDR2 as YYEEEE. The ends lost 6 bases at V and 3 bases at J; junction bases unmatched: 11. This CDR3 is 16 amino acids long. The CDR3 loop is CASTLQGARINQPQHF. The CDR3 nucleotides are TGTGCCAGCACCCTGCAGGGGGCGCGTATCAATCAGCCCCAGCATTTT.

The J gene is TRBJ2-5, the V gene TRBV5-1; 11 nucleotides match TRBD1. The V gene's germline CDR1 is SGHRS and CDR2 YFSETQ. The CDR3 length is 16 residues. V lost 2 bases to trimming and J lost 5 bases; unmatched junction nucleotides: 8. CDR3 sequence reads: CASSLQGQGEGETQYF. CDR3 DNA: TGCGCCAGCAGCTTACAGGGACAGGGGGAAGGGGAGACCCAGTACTTC.

This clone was seen just once. The chain is built from TRBV5-1 and TRBJ1-6, with 8 bases aligning to TRBD1. CDR3 size: 16 residues. Losses at the gene ends were 8 bases for V and 10 bases for J; bases not matched to a gene: 17. Germline V gene data show CDR1 as SGHRS and CDR2 as YFSETQ. The CDR3 coding sequence is TGCGCCAGTCCACAGGGGGACTCCTGGAAGCACTCACCCCTCCACTTT. It specifies CASPQGDSWKHSPLHF.

The rearrangement joins TRBV18 to TRBJ2-1; D call uncertain. In germline, CDR1 is KGHSH, CDR2 LQKENI. Trimming cost V 2 bases and J 0 bases, with 8 bases left between them. This CDR3 is built from 15 residues. As DNA, the CDR3 is TGTGCCAGCTCACCATCGGAGAACTCCTACAATGAGCAGTTCTTC. It yields the protein CASSPSENSYNEQFF.

The chain is built from TRBV5-1 and TRBJ1-1; D is perhaps TRBD1 (6 bases). V lost 0 bases to trimming and J lost 11 bases, with 11 bases between them. The germline V gene encodes CDR1 SGHRS and CDR2 YFSETQ. This CDR3 is built from 12 residues. CDR3 in amino acids: CASSLEGDRAFF. CDR3 nucleotides: TGCGCCAGCAGCTTGGAGGGGGATCGGGCTTTCTTT.

The chain carries TRBV29-1 and TRBJ2-5; TRBD1 aligns across 7 bases. The CDR3 consists of 12 residues. In germline, CDR1 is SQVTM, CDR2 ANQGSEA. Germline trimming cut 4 bases from V and 5 bases from J; bases unmatched to any gene: 4. CDR3 nucleotides: TGCAGCGTTGGACAGGGATGGGAGACCCAGTACTTC. Protein sequence: CSVGQGWETQYF.

Relative to its sample, this clone is medium-sized. Compared with germline, one end of the junction differs, possibly owing to a read error. CDR3 sequence: CSVEDILGGVGRF. CDR3 sequence (DNA): TGCAGCGTTGAAGACATACTCGGGGGAGTCGGCAGATTT. The rearrangement uses TRBV29-1 and TRBJ1-1; TRBD1 is a possible D gene (5 bases). This CDR3 is 13 amino acids long. CDR1 and CDR2 from the germline V gene are SQVTM and ANQGSEA. Together with reference TRBV29-1 and TRBJ1-1, the CDR3 gives the full variable domain: SAVISQKPSRDICQRGTSLTIQCQVDSQVTMMFWYRQQPGQSLTLIATANQGSEATYESGFVIDKFPISRPNLTFSTLTVSNMSPEDSSIYLCSVEDILGGVGRFGQGTRLTVV.

CDR3 in amino acids: CASSRETGSGNTIYF. CDR3 in DNA: TGTGCCAGCAGCCGGGAAACGGGTAGCGGAAACACCATATATTTT. J is TRBJ1-3 and V is TRBV5-5; D gene uncertain. The CDR3 contains 15 residues. The germline V gene encodes CDR1 SGHKS and CDR2 YYEKEE (reference sequence). Trimming left V 4 bases short and J 4 bases short, with 15 bases between.

The rearrangement joins TRBV19 to TRBJ1-1, with D possibly matching TRBD1 (5 bases). Trimming took off 5 bases at V and 0 bases at J, with 16 bases between the two ends. There are 16 residues in the CDR3. Per germline, CDR1 LNHDA and CDR2 SQIVND (reference sequence). The CDR3 here is CASSSRPAGMNTEAFF. DNA of the CDR3: TGTGCCAGTAGTTCCCGACCGGCAGGGATGAACACTGAAGCTTTCTTT.

The rearrangement joins TRBV5-1 to TRBJ2-1, with D uncertain. V shed 1 base and J shed 2 bases, with 7 bases lying between them. CDR1 and CDR2 from the germline V gene are SGHRS and YFSETQ. The CDR3 consists of 14 residues. The CDR3 reads CASSLSEAYNEQFF. The CDR3 bases are TGCGCCAGCAGCTTGTCGGAAGCCTACAATGAGCAGTTCTTC.

The chain links TRBV7-2 to TRBJ1-4; a weak D match, TRBD1 (6 bases). CDR3 length equals 13 residues. CDR1 and CDR2 from the germline V gene are SGHTA and FQGNSA. V shed 5 bases and J shed 10 bases, with 14 bases lying between them. CDR3 sequence reads: CASSPGDGGKLFF. The CDR3 bases are TGTGCCAGCAGCCCAGGGGACGGCGGAAAACTGTTTTTT.

The chain joins TRBV5-6 to TRBJ2-1; 10 nucleotides match TRBD2. In germline, CDR1 is SGHDT, CDR2 YYEEEE. The CDR3 spans 15 residues. Trimming cost V 4 bases and J 2 bases; bases outside gene matches: 3. The CDR3 sequence is CASSPGTSAYNEQFF. The DNA of the CDR3 is TGTGCCAGCAGCCCGGGGACTAGCGCCTACAATGAGCAGTTCTTC.

The gene calls are TRBV30 and TRBJ2-1, with 11 bases matching TRBD1. The ends lost 8 bases at V and 8 bases at J; junction bases unmatched: 8. There are 13 residues in the CDR3. The germline V gene has CDR1 GTSNPN and CDR2 SVGIG (reference sequence). The CDR3 spells CAGRDRGLHEQFF. CDR3 nucleotide sequence: TGTGCCGGCCGGGACAGGGGGTTGCATGAGCAGTTCTTC.

The CDR3 loop reads CASTEPLAGGGTGELFF. CDR3 nucleotide sequence: TGCGCCAGCACTGAACCCCTAGCGGGGGGGGGCACCGGGGAGCTGTTTTTT. This chain links TRBV10-2 with TRBJ2-2; 12 bases agree with TRBD2. CDR1 is WSHSY, CDR2 SAAADI, per germline. The V segment lost 7 bases and the J segment 4 bases; nucleotides outside the gene matches: 10. The CDR3 contains 17 residues.

This chain uses TRBV29-1 with TRBJ2-1; D gene ambiguous. The ends were cut back, 3 bases at V and 5 bases at J, with 8 bases in the middle. This CDR3 spans 12 amino acids. The germline V gene has CDR1 SQVTM and CDR2 ANQGSEA. CDR3 region: CSVDPPDNEQFF. The CDR3 nucleotides read TGCAGCGTTGACCCCCCAGACAATGAGCAGTTCTTC.